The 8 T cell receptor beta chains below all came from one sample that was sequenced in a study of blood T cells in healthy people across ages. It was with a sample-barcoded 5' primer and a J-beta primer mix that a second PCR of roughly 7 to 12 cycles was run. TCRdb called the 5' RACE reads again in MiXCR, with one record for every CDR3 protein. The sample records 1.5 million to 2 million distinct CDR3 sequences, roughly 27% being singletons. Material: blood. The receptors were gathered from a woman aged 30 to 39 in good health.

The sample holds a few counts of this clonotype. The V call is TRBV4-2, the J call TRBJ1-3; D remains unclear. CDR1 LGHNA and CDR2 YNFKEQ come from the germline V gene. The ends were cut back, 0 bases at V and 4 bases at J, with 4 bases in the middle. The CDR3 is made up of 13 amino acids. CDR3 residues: CASSQEGGNTIYF. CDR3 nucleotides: TGTGCCAGCAGCCAAGAGGGGGGAAACACCATATATTTT.

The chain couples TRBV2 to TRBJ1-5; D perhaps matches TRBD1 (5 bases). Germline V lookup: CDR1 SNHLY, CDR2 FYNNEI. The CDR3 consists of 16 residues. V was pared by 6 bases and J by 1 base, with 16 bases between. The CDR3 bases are TGTGCCAGCAGGGGGGGAGTTGGGAACAGCAATCAGCCCCAGCATTTT. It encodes CASRGGVGNSNQPQHF. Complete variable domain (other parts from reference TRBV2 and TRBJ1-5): EPEVTQTPSHQVTQMGQEVILRCVPISNHLYFYWYRQILGQKVEFLVSFYNNEISEKSEIFDDQFSVERPDGSNFTLKIRSTKLEDSAMYFCASRGGVGNSNQPQHFGDGTRLSIL.

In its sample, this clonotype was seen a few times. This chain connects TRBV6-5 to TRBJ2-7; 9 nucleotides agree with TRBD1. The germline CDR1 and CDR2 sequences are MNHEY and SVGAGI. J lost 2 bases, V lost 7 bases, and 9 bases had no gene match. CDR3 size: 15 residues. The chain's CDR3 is CASIHDGTGPYEQYF. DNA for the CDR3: TGTGCCAGCATCCACGATGGGACAGGGCCCTACGAGCAGTACTTC.

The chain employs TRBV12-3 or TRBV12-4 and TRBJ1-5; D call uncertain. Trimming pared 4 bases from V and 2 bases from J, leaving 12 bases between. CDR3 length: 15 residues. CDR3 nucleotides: TGTGCCAGCAGTTCCACCGGGGAAGGCAATCAGCCCCAGCATTTT. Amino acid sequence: CASSSTGEGNQPQHF.

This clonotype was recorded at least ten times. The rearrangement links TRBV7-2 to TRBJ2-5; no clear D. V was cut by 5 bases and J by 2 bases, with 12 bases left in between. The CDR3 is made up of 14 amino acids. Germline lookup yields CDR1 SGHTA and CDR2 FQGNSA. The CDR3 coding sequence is TGTGCCAGCAGCCTCTCTAGATCTCAAGAGACCCAGTACTTC. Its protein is CASSLSRSQETQYF.

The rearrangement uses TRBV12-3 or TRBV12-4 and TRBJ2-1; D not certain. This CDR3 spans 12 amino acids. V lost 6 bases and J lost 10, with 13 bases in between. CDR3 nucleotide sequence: TGTGCCAGCAGCCGAACCCTGGGGGAGCAGTTCTTC. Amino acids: CASSRTLGEQFF.

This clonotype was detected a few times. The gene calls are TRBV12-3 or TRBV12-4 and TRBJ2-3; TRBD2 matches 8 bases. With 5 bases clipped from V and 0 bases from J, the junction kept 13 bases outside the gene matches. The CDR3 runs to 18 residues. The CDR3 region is CASSKDLGGAVSTDTQYF. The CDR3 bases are TGTGCCAGCAGTAAGGATCTCGGGGGGGCCGTCAGCACAGATACGCAGTATTTT.

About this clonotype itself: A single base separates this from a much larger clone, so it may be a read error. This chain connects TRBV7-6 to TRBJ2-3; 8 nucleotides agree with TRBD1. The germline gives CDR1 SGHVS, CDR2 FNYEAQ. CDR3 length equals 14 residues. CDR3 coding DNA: TGTGCCAGCAGCCCTAGGGCAGGGGGCGATAGGCAGTATTTT. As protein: CASSPRAGGDRQYF.